This T cell receptor (beta chain) was recorded in a study of blood T cells in healthy people across ages. The CDR3 is 13 residues long. The V gene's germline CDR1 is LGHDT and CDR2 YNNKEL (reference sequence). Concerning this clonotype: The junction shows a germline mismatch at one end, possibly a read error.

A sample-barcoded 5' primer and a J-beta primer mix were used in a second PCR of roughly 7 to 11 cycles. Each CDR3 protein is one row after TCRdb ran MiXCR on the 5' RACE reads. There are roughly 800,000 distinct CDR3 sequences in the sample; roughly 64% occur only once, and roughly 20% lies in the top ten. This receptor was obtained from a young man in good health. Input material: blood. The chain couples TRBV3-1 to TRBJ2-3; no definite D call. The CDR3 DNA is TGCGCCAGCAGCCAAGGCCCAGGAGATACGCAGTATTTT. Translation: CASSQGPGDTQYF.